A selection of T cell receptor beta chains follows, all from one sample in a study of T cell repertoires and HLA-DP antigens. Profiled with immunoSEQ multiplex PCR; TCRdb holds only in-frame clones, not every one. The sample contains roughly 110,000 clones, 80% to 95% of which appear only once. Antigens for these TCRs are unknown. The material sequenced was CD4+ T cells from PBMCs. These receptors were obtained from a woman between 18 and 29 years old in good health and CMV-seronegative. The CDR3 runs from the conserved cysteine through the conserved F or W. D genes are given only for firm matches. Not every row has a clone size; where given, it reads once, few, many or a size class.

D: NA
size: NA
J: TRBJ1-4
V: TRBV6-6
CDR3: CASSKQGTGEKLFF
DNA: TGTGCCAGCAGTAAACAGGGAACTGGCGAAAAACTGTTTTTT

D: NA
size: NA
J: TRBJ1-2
V: TRBV7-2
CDR3: CASSYGGQGTGYTF
DNA: TGTGCCAGCAGCTACGGGGGGCAGGGAACTGGCTACACCTTC

D: NA
size: once
J: TRBJ1-1
V: TRBV6-5
CDR3: CASSYGVMNTEAFF
DNA: TGTGCCAGCAGTTACGGGGTCATGAACACTGAAGCTTTCTTT

D: TRBD2
size: NA
J: TRBJ2-1
V: TRBV7-9
CDR3: CASSLVTSGRGFSYNEQFF
DNA: TGTGCCAGCAGCTTAGTGACTAGCGGGAGAGGCTTCTCCTACAATGAGCAGTTCTTC

D: NA
size: NA
J: TRBJ2-2
V: TRBV4-2
CDR3: CASSPFGAIVRDAGELFF
DNA: TGTGCCAGCAGCCCCTTTGGAGCGATCGTCCGGGACGCCGGGGAGCTGTTTTTT

D: NA
size: NA
J: TRBJ2-4
V: TRBV6-5
CDR3: CASSYSRLAKNIQYF
DNA: TGTGCCAGCAGTTACAGCCGGCTAGCCAAAAACATTCAGTACTTC

D: NA
size: once
J: TRBJ2-5
V: TRBV5-1
CDR3: CASSLSGIGETQYF
DNA: TGCGCCAGCAGCTTGTCCGGTATCGGGGAGACCCAGTACTTC

D: TRBD2
size: NA
J: TRBJ2-2
V: TRBV9
CDR3: CASSFLGLAGGTTGELFF
DNA: TGTGCCAGCAGCTTCCTGGGACTAGCGGGGGGGACCACCGGGGAGCTGTTTTTT

D: TRBD1
size: NA
J: TRBJ1-5
V: TRBV19
CDR3: CASSSPGGRRDQPQHF
DNA: TGTGCCAGTAGTTCCCCAGGGGGGAGACGGGATCAGCCCCAGCATTTT

D: TRBD1
size: NA
J: TRBJ1-2
V: TRBV10-3
CDR3: CAISEATGVRYGYTF
DNA: TGTGCCATCAGTGAGGCGACAGGGGTTCGGTATGGCTACACCTTC

D: NA
size: NA
J: TRBJ1-6
V: TRBV19
CDR3: CASRGWAGANSPLHF
DNA: TGTGCCAGTAGGGGATGGGCAGGGGCGAATTCACCCCTCCACTTT

D: NA
size: NA
J: TRBJ1-1
V: TRBV5-4
CDR3: CASSPGRPMGTEAFF
DNA: TGTGCCAGCAGCCCGGGACGCCCGATGGGGACTGAAGCTTTCTTT

D: NA
size: NA
J: TRBJ1-2
V: TRBV7-9
CDR3: CASSSRGQRHSVDGYTF
DNA: TGTGCCAGCAGCTCAAGGGGACAACGGCATTCGGTGGATGGCTACACCTTC

D: TRBD2
size: few
J: TRBJ2-3
V: TRBV4-3
CDR3: CASSQVGTSVSTDTQYF
DNA: TGCGCCAGCAGCCAAGTTGGGACTAGCGTCAGCACAGATACGCAGTATTTT

D: NA
size: NA
J: TRBJ2-3
V: TRBV5-1
CDR3: CASSALPPRGQGTDTQYF
DNA: TGCGCCAGCAGCGCACTCCCCCCCCGGGGGCAAGGGACAGATACGCAGTATTTT

D: TRBD2
size: NA
J: TRBJ2-7
V: TRBV18
CDR3: CASTPSGGYEQYF
DNA: TGTGCCAGCACACCGTCCGGGGGGTACGAGCAGTACTTC

D: NA
size: NA
J: TRBJ1-1
V: TRBV5-6
CDR3: CASSPIGGSNTEAFF
DNA: TGTGCCAGCAGCCCCATAGGGGGGAGTAACACTGAAGCTTTCTTT

D: TRBD1
size: NA
J: TRBJ2-1
V: TRBV5-1
CDR3: CASKSRDRASNEQFF
DNA: TGCGCCAGCAAATCCAGGGACAGGGCCTCCAATGAGCAGTTCTTC

D: TRBD1
size: NA
J: TRBJ2-2
V: TRBV2
CDR3: CASRETGALTGELFF
DNA: TGTGCCAGCAGGGAAACAGGGGCTTTAACCGGGGAGCTGTTTTTT

D: NA
size: NA
J: TRBJ2-3
V: TRBV5-4
CDR3: CASSSGITDTQYF
DNA: TGTGCCAGCAGCTCAGGGATCACAGATACGCAGTATTTT

D: TRBD2
size: NA
J: TRBJ2-5
V: TRBV9
CDR3: CASSVASGRGQETQYF
DNA: TGTGCCAGCAGCGTAGCTAGCGGGAGGGGTCAAGAGACCCAGTACTTC

D: TRBD2
size: NA
J: TRBJ2-3
V: TRBV2
CDR3: CASSAYLAGAQYF
DNA: TGTGCCAGCAGTGCCTACCTAGCGGGGGCGCAGTATTTT

D: TRBD2
size: NA
J: TRBJ2-1
V: TRBV18
CDR3: CASSSSLAGGVNEQFF
DNA: TGTGCCAGCTCATCCTCCCTAGCGGGAGGTGTAAATGAGCAGTTCTTC

D: NA
size: NA
J: TRBJ1-2
V: TRBV6-6
CDR3: CASIGGDYGYTF
DNA: TGTGCCAGCATCGGGGGGGACTATGGCTACACCTTC

D: NA
size: once
J: TRBJ2-2
V: TRBV27
CDR3: CASSNDRKFTGELFF
DNA: TGTGCCAGCAGCAACGACAGAAAGTTCACCGGGGAGCTGTTTTTT

D: TRBD1
size: NA
J: TRBJ1-6
V: TRBV4-1
CDR3: CASSYPGQPNSPLHF
DNA: TGCGCCAGCAGCTACCCGGGACAGCCCAATTCACCCCTCCACTTT

D: TRBD2
size: NA
J: TRBJ2-1
V: TRBV7-9
CDR3: CASSLGSPGGNEQFF
DNA: TGTGCCAGCAGCTTAGGGTCCCCGGGGGGGAATGAGCAGTTCTTC

D: NA
size: NA
J: TRBJ2-1
V: TRBV5-4
CDR3: CASSLGQFSYNEQFF
DNA: TGTGCCAGCAGCTTGGGACAGTTCTCCTACAATGAGCAGTTCTTC

D: NA
size: NA
J: TRBJ1-1
V: TRBV6-6
CDR3: CASSPREGLGTEAFF
DNA: TGTGCCAGCAGCCCACGTGAGGGGTTGGGCACTGAAGCTTTCTTT

D: TRBD2
size: once
J: TRBJ2-2
V: TRBV6-5
CDR3: CASTSRGDGELFF
DNA: TGTGCCAGCACCTCTCGGGGGGACGGGGAGCTGTTTTTT

D: NA
size: NA
J: TRBJ2-5
V: TRBV28
CDR3: CASSLSVGGHETQYF
DNA: TGTGCCAGCAGTTTATCGGTTGGAGGCCACGAGACCCAGTACTTC

D: TRBD2
size: NA
J: TRBJ2-5
V: TRBV9
CDR3: CASSLRLAGGQETQYF
DNA: TGTGCCAGCAGCCTCAGACTAGCGGGGGGCCAAGAGACCCAGTACTTC

D: NA
size: NA
J: TRBJ2-3
V: TRBV7-8
CDR3: CASSLGQAADTQYF
DNA: TGTGCCAGCAGCTTAGGGCAGGCCGCAGATACGCAGTATTTT

D: NA
size: NA
J: TRBJ2-4
V: TRBV4-2
CDR3: CASSLRPGRGDF
DNA: TGTGCCAGCAGCCTGCGACCCGGGAGAGGGGACTTC

D: NA
size: NA
J: TRBJ2-3
V: TRBV10-1
CDR3: CASALGRDGTDTQYF
DNA: TGCGCCAGCGCCCTGGGGCGGGACGGTACAGATACGCAGTATTTT

D: TRBD2
size: NA
J: TRBJ2-5
V: TRBV5-1
CDR3: CASSPGTSEETQYF
DNA: TGCGCCAGCAGCCCGGGGACTAGCGAAGAGACCCAGTACTTC

D: TRBD1
size: NA
J: TRBJ2-5
V: TRBV5-1
CDR3: CASSLGTGAKTQYF
DNA: TGCGCCAGCAGCTTGGGGACAGGGGCAAAGACCCAGTACTTC

D: NA
size: NA
J: TRBJ1-2
V: TRBV19
CDR3: CASSISPTVGYTF
DNA: TGTGCCAGTAGTATCTCCCCGACAGTGGGCTACACCTTC

D: NA
size: once
J: TRBJ1-2
V: TRBV14
CDR3: CASSQNVLKGFYGYTF
DNA: TGTGCCAGCAGCCAGAATGTTCTGAAGGGTTTCTATGGCTACACCTTC

D: NA
size: once
J: TRBJ1-2
V: TRBV25-1
CDR3: CASSEYPYSQVNYGYTF
DNA: TGTGCCAGCAGTGAATATCCCTATTCACAGGTTAACTATGGCTACACCTTC

D: TRBD1
size: NA
J: TRBJ2-1
V: TRBV6-1
CDR3: CASSPRTGTFNEQFF
DNA: TGTGCCAGCAGTCCCCGGACAGGCACGTTCAATGAGCAGTTCTTC

D: NA
size: NA
J: TRBJ1-2
V: TRBV28
CDR3: CASTSGVRTDLYGYTF
DNA: TGTGCCAGCACTTCCGGGGTCCGGACAGATTTATATGGCTACACCTTC

D: NA
size: NA
J: TRBJ2-1
V: TRBV14
CDR3: CASSQGVSRLGNEQFF
DNA: TGTGCCAGCAGCCAAGGTGTGTCCAGATTGGGCAATGAGCAGTTCTTC

D: NA
size: NA
J: TRBJ2-4
V: TRBV7-2
CDR3: CASSLGRTYTFSAKNIQYF
DNA: TGTGCCAGCAGCTTAGGGCGTACTTATACCTTTTCCGCCAAAAACATTCAGTACTTC

D: TRBD2
size: NA
J: TRBJ2-7
V: TRBV6-1
CDR3: CASYSALAVNREQYF
DNA: TGTGCCAGCTATTCCGCACTAGCGGTAAACAGGGAGCAGTACTTC

D: NA
size: NA
J: TRBJ1-3
V: TRBV2
CDR3: CASSGDAGNTIYF
DNA: TGTGCCAGCAGTGGAGACGCCGGAAACACCATATATTTT

D: NA
size: NA
J: TRBJ2-5
V: TRBV5-1
CDR3: CASSTSGTGQETQYF
DNA: TGCGCCAGCAGCACGAGTGGCACAGGACAAGAGACCCAGTACTTC

D: NA
size: NA
J: TRBJ1-5
V: TRBV5-5
CDR3: CASSLSSKGSNQPQHF
DNA: TGTGCCAGCAGCTTGTCGTCCAAGGGTAGCAATCAGCCCCAGCATTTT

D: NA
size: NA
J: TRBJ1-2
V: TRBV5-1
CDR3: CASSLTGRLPWISYTF
DNA: TGCGCCAGCAGCTTGACCGGACGGCTACCATGGATAAGCTACACCTTC

D: NA
size: NA
J: TRBJ2-7
V: TRBV27
CDR3: CASRGVYEQYF
DNA: TGTGCCAGCAGAGGAGTCTACGAGCAGTACTTC

D: TRBD2
size: NA
J: TRBJ2-5
V: TRBV7-3
CDR3: CASSLTGRAGGETQYF
DNA: TGTGCCAGCAGCTTAACAGGACGAGCGGGAGGAGAGACCCAGTACTTC

D: TRBD2
size: NA
J: TRBJ2-2
V: TRBV28
CDR3: CASSFGGRGTGELFF
DNA: TGTGCCAGCAGTTTCGGCGGGAGGGGGACCGGGGAGCTGTTTTTT

D: TRBD1
size: NA
J: TRBJ1-1
V: TRBV19
CDR3: CASSMTGGTEAFF
DNA: TGTGCCAGTAGTATGACAGGGGGAACAGAAGCTTTCTTT